This note documents a single TCR beta chain sequence. V trimming: 1 base; J trimming: 3 bases; junction bases outside the gene matches: 8. Per the germline V gene, CDR1 is KGHDR and CDR2 is SFDVKD. This CDR3 contains 16 residues. The sample originates from a study of blood T cell repertoires in COVID-19. The repertoire was sequenced with immunoSEQ multiplex PCR; TCRdb's copy has only in-frame clones and lacks some. The repertoire holds 98,000 or so clones, with more than 80% as singletons. This clonotype originated in a man between 60 and 70 years old with acute or convalescent COVID-19. The sequencing sample was made of peripheral blood. The rearrangement links TRBV24-1 to TRBJ2-7, with 7 bases identical to TRBD1. The CDR3 reads CATSDFRAGDSYEQYF. The CDR3 DNA follows: TGTGCCACCAGTGATTTCCGTGCCGGGGACAGCTACGAGCAGTACTTC.